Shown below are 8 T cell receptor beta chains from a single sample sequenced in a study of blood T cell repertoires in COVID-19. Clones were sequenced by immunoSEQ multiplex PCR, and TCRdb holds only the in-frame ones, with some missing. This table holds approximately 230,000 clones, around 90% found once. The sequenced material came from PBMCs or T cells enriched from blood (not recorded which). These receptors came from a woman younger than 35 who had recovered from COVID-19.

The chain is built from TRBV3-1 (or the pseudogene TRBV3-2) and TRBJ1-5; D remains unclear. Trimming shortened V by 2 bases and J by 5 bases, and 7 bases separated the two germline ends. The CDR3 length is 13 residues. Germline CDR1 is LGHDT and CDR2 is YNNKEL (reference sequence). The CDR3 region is CASSQFRDQPQHF. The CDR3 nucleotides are TGTGCCAGCAGCCAATTTCGTGATCAGCCCCAGCATTTT.

CDR3 DNA sequence: TGTGCCAGCAGTGAATTGAAGGGGCTAGCTGGAAACACCATATATTTT. Protein sequence: CASSELKGLAGNTIYF. The rearrangement joins TRBV25-1 to TRBJ1-3, with D possibly being TRBD1 (5 bases). This CDR3 is 16 amino acids long. CDR1 and CDR2 (germline): MGHDK, SYGVNS. Trimming took 1 base from V and 2 from J, leaving 12 bases between them.

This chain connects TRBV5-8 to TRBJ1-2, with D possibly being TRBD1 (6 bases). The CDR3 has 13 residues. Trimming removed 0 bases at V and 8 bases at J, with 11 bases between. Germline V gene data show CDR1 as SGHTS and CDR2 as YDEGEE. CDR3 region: CASSLAGGEGYTF. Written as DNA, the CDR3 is TGTGCCAGCAGCTTGGCTGGGGGCGAAGGCTACACCTTC.

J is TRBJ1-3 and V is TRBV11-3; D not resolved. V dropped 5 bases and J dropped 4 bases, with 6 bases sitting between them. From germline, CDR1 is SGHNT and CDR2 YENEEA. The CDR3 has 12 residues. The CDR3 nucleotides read TGTGCCAGCAGCGAACAGGGAAACACCATATATTTT. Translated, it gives CASSEQGNTIYF.

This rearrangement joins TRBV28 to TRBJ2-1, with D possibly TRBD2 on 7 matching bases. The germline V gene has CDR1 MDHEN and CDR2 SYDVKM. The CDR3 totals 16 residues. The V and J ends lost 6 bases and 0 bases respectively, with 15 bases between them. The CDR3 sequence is CASSERGGGSYNEQFF. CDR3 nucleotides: TGTGCCAGCAGCGAAAGGGGAGGGGGCTCCTACAATGAGCAGTTCTTC.

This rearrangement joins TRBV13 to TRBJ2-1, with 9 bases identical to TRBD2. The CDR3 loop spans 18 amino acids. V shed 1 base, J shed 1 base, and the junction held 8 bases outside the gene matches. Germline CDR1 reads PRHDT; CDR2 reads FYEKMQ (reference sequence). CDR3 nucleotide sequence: TGTGCCAGCAGCTTAGTAGTCTCAGCGGGAGGATCCTACAATGAGCAGTTCTTC. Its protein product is CASSLVVSAGGSYNEQFF.

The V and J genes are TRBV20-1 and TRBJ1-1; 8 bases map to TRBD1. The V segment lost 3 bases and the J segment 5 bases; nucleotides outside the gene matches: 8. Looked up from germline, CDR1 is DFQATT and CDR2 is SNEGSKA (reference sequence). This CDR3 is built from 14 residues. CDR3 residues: CSASRGQVRTEAFF. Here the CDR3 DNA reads TGCAGTGCTAGTCGGGGACAGGTCCGGACTGAAGCTTTCTTT.

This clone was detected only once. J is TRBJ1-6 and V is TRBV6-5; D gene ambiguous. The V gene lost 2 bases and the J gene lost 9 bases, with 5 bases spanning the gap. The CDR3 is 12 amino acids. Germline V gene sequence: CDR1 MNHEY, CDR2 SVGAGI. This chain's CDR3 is CASSYQFSPLHF. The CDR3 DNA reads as TGTGCCAGCAGTTACCAGTTTTCACCCCTCCACTTT.